Below are 31 T cell receptor beta chains sequenced from a single sample in a study of T cells in localized non-small cell lung cancer. TCRdb keeps only in-frame clones here, not all; method: immunoSEQ multiplex PCR. The data hold under 15,000 clones, with over 25% observed a single time. Sequenced material: lung tumor tissue, taken before any cancer treatment. The receptors shown here come from a female donor at least 60 years old with stage I lung adenocarcinoma.

The chain links TRBV19 to TRBJ1-5; D is undetermined. Trimming pared 2 bases from V and 0 bases from J, leaving 5 bases between. There are 14 residues in the CDR3. In germline, CDR1 is LNHDA, CDR2 SQIVND (reference sequence). CDR3 in amino acids: CASSIRDSNQPQHF. CDR3 coding DNA: TGTGCCAGTAGTATAAGGGATAGCAATCAGCCCCAGCATTTT. Drawing the rest from reference TRBV19 and TRBJ1-5, the complete variable domain is DGGITQSPKYLFRKEGQNVTLSCEQNLNHDAMYWYRQDPGQGLRLIYYSQIVNDFQKGDIAEGYSVSREKKESFPLTVTSAQKNPTAFYLCASSIRDSNQPQHFGDGTRLSIL.

J is TRBJ1-1 and V is TRBV19; the match to TRBD1 covers 7 bases. V trimming: 7 bases; J trimming: 11 bases; junction bases outside the gene matches: 10. Looked up from germline, CDR1 is LNHDA and CDR2 is SQIVND (reference sequence). CDR3 size: 12 residues. The CDR3 bases are TGTGCCAGTACCTTGACAGGGAACCGCGCTTTCTTT. Translation gives CASTLTGNRAFF.

In this sample, this clone turned up a few times. Mismatch with germline at one junction end may stem from a read error. The chain couples TRBV10-3 to TRBJ1-4; no clear D gene. The CDR3 is 13 amino acids. Germline CDR1 is ENHRY and CDR2 is SYGVKD. The DNA for the CDR3 is TGTGCCATCAGTGAGGGAGGGAATGAAAAACTATTTTTT. This codes for CAISEGGNEKLFF.

By share, this clone ranks as medium-sized (0.01 to 0.1%). The chain is built from TRBV11-3 and TRBJ2-1; 14 positions match TRBD2. CDR3 length: 17 residues. V dropped 3 bases and J dropped 7; count of bases not matched to a gene: 8. The germline V gene has CDR1 SGHNT and CDR2 YENEEA. CDR3 sequence reads: CASSLTSGRGFLNEQFF. The DNA of the CDR3 is TGTGCCAGCAGCTTGACTAGCGGGAGGGGGTTCCTTAATGAGCAGTTCTTC.

There are many counts of this clone. The rearrangement links TRBV11-3 to TRBJ1-2; 8 nucleotides agree with TRBD1. CDR1 is SGHNT, CDR2 YENEEA, per germline. Trimming removed 3 bases from V and 7 bases from J; junction bases left unmatched: 10. The CDR3 has 15 amino acids. The CDR3 nucleotides are TGTGCCAGCAGCTTTCCGGGACAGGTCCGGCGTGGCTACACCTTC. Translating gives CASSFPGQVRRGYTF.

The genes are TRBV29-1 and TRBJ2-3; 7 nucleotides match TRBD2. The ends lost 3 bases at V and 6 bases at J; junction bases unmatched: 3. This CDR3 has 12 amino acids. CDR1 is SQVTM and CDR2 is ANQGSEA in the germline V gene. This chain's CDR3 is CSVDFGGDTQYF. Here the CDR3 DNA reads TGCAGCGTTGATTTCGGGGGGGATACGCAGTATTTT.

CDR3 sequence (DNA): TGTGCCAGCAGTGTATCCGGGGTCAACCACTATGGCTACACCTTC. This translates into CASSVSGVNHYGYTF. This rearrangement joins TRBV25-1 to TRBJ1-2; D gene unclear. Between the trimmed V and J ends, which lost 4 bases and 3 bases, there was a span of 15 bases. The CDR3 sequence is 15 residues long. The germline V gene encodes CDR1 MGHDK and CDR2 SYGVNS.

V is TRBV18 and J is TRBJ1-5, with D possibly TRBD1 on 5 matching bases. Germline-derived CDR1 and CDR2 are KGHSH and LQKENI. V lost 1 base and J lost 5, with 6 bases in between. This CDR3 region has 13 residues. The DNA of the CDR3 is TGTGCCAGCTCACCACTAGGGGATCAGCCCCAGCATTTT. The encoded protein is CASSPLGDQPQHF.

This clone was seen a handful of times. The genes are TRBV11-3 and TRBJ1-4, with D possibly TRBD1 on 5 matching bases. In germline, CDR1 is SGHNT, CDR2 YENEEA. V lost 2 bases, J lost 12 bases, and 16 bases lay in between. This CDR3 contains 14 residues. CDR3 nucleotide sequence: TGTGCCAGCAGCTTATACTCTAGGGGTGAGGAACTGTTTTTT. Amino acid sequence: CASSLYSRGEELFF.

This clone was seen a few times. V is TRBV15 and J is TRBJ2-3; maybe TRBD1 (5 bases). The CDR3 contains 14 residues. V lost 2 bases to trimming and J lost 10 bases, with 16 bases between them. Germline V CDR1 and CDR2: LNHNV, YYDKDF (reference sequence). The DNA of the CDR3 is TGTGCCACCAGCAGACCGACGTGGGGCTCGCCGCAGTATTTT. It specifies CATSRPTWGSPQYF.

V usage is TRBV18 and J usage is TRBJ1-1; no clear D. The ends were cut back, 0 bases at V and 5 bases at J, with 10 bases in the middle. There are 14 residues in the CDR3. Per the germline V gene, CDR1 is KGHSH and CDR2 is LQKENI. The CDR3 DNA reads TGTGCCAGCTCACCACCAGGGAGAAGAACTGAAGCTTTCTTT. It is translated as CASSPPGRRTEAFF.

Judged by abundance, this clone is large. This chain connects TRBV11-3 to TRBJ2-2, with D tentatively TRBD2 (5 bases). Per the germline V gene, CDR1 is SGHNT and CDR2 is YENEEA. The CDR3 has 14 amino acids. Between the trimmed V and J ends, which lost 3 bases and 3 bases, there was a span of 8 bases. CDR3 nucleotide sequence: TGTGCCAGCAGCTTTAGCGTCGACACCGGGGAGCTGTTTTTT. Translating gives CASSFSVDTGELFF.

The V gene is TRBV19, the J gene TRBJ2-1, with 8 bases aligning to TRBD2. From germline, CDR1 is LNHDA and CDR2 SQIVND (reference sequence). Trimming removed 10 bases from V and 10 bases from J; junction bases left unmatched: 6. The CDR3 is 11 residues long. The CDR3 DNA sequence: TGTGCCACCCGCGGGGGGAACGAGCAGTTCTTC. This translates into CATRGGNEQFF.

The chain is built from TRBV18 and TRBJ1-1; D unclear. The V gene lost 6 bases and the J gene lost 0 bases, with 17 bases spanning the gap. This CDR3 has 16 amino acids. Germline V gives CDR1 KGHSH, CDR2 LQKENI. The CDR3 DNA reads TGTGCCAGCTCCTTGAATACGAGGCCTATGAACACTGAAGCTTTCTTT. Translating gives CASSLNTRPMNTEAFF.

This clone was counted between two and nine times. The rearrangement joins TRBV23-1 to TRBJ2-2, with D possibly matching TRBD1 (6 bases). TRBV23-1 is filed as an ORF, its function uncertain. The CDR3 runs to 14 residues. The V end was cut by 6 bases, the J end by 8 bases, with 16 bases between. The chain's CDR3 is CASSQDPRGGELFF. CDR3 nucleotide sequence: TGCGCCAGCAGCCAAGACCCCAGGGGTGGGGAGCTGTTTTTT.

By sample share, this clone is medium-sized (0.01 to 0.1%). This sequence joins TRBV6-8 and TRBJ1-3; TRBD1 aligns across 11 bases. Germline-derived CDR1 and CDR2 are MNHGY and SAAAGT. The V gene end was trimmed by 6 bases and the J gene end by 2 bases; junction bases not matched to a gene: 3. This CDR3 contains 15 residues. The CDR3 coding sequence is TGTGCCAGCAGGCGGACAGGGGGCGCTGGAAACACCATATATTTT. Amino acid sequence: CASRRTGGAGNTIYF.

The chain recombines TRBV18 with TRBJ2-5; 8 nucleotides line up with TRBD2. V lost 3 bases and J lost 4; bases outside the gene matches: 7. The CDR3 is 15 amino acids. Germline CDR1 and CDR2: KGHSH and LQKENI. The CDR3 loop is CASSPFSGKAETQYF. The CDR3 DNA reads TGTGCCAGCTCACCTTTTAGCGGGAAGGCAGAGACCCAGTACTTC.

This clone was seen a handful of times. The V call is TRBV9, the J call TRBJ1-1; D is perhaps TRBD1 (6 bases). Per germline, CDR1 SGDLS and CDR2 YYNGEE. CDR3 length: 18 residues. Deletions cut 2 bases from V and 5 bases from J, with 25 bases between. The CDR3 here is CASSVNLGQPKMGTEAFF. The CDR3 nucleotides read TGTGCCAGCAGCGTTAACCTCGGACAGCCTAAAATGGGGACTGAAGCTTTCTTT.

A few counts support this clone. This chain uses TRBV9 with TRBJ1-3; D uncertain. The length of the CDR3 is 13 residues. V shed 4 bases and J shed 3 bases, with 8 bases lying between them. Germline V gene lookup returns CDR1 SGDLS and CDR2 YYNGEE. CDR3 sequence reads: CASSPYSGNTIYF. CDR3 bases: TGTGCCAGCAGCCCTTACAGTGGAAACACCATATATTTT.

The chain carries TRBV6-8 and TRBJ2-3, with 12 nucleotides matching TRBD2. This CDR3 has 17 residues. The germline CDR1 and CDR2 sequences are MNHGY and SAAAGT. V lost 2 bases, J lost 6 bases, and 9 bases stayed unmatched. CDR3 in DNA: TGTGCCAGCAGTTACCTTCTCGGACTAGCGGGGAGGGATACGCAGTATTTT. Amino acids: CASSYLLGLAGRDTQYF.

The rearrangement joins TRBV9 to TRBJ1-2; TRBD1 matches 8 bases. The V gene's germline CDR1 is SGDLS and CDR2 YYNGEE. The length of the CDR3 is 18 residues. Trimming at V came to 3 bases and at J to 3 bases, leaving 16 bases not matched to a gene. The CDR3 sequence is CASSADRQGWRTYYGYTF. The CDR3 bases are TGTGCCAGCAGCGCTGACCGACAGGGGTGGAGAACCTACTATGGCTACACCTTC. Full variable domain (missing parts from reference TRBV9 and TRBJ1-2): DSGVTQTPKHLITATGQRVTLRCSPRSGDLSVYWYQQSLDQGLQFLIQYYNGEERAKGNILERFSAQQFPDLHSELNLSSLELGDSALYFCASSADRQGWRTYYGYTFGSGTRLTVV.

The chain combines TRBV15 with TRBJ1-1, with D possibly matching TRBD1 (5 bases). Germline V gene sequence: CDR1 LNHNV, CDR2 YYDKDF (reference sequence). The CDR3 is 14 amino acids. V gave up 1 base and J gave up 5 bases, with 11 bases separating them. Written as DNA, the CDR3 is TGTGCCACCAGCAGAGGGGGCGCAGGGACTGAAGCTTTCTTT. The encoded protein is CATSRGGAGTEAFF. Complete variable domain (other parts from reference TRBV15 and TRBJ1-1): DAMVIQNPRYQVTQFGKPVTLSCSQTLNHNVMYWYQQKSSQAPKLLFHYYDKDFNNEADTPDNFQSRRPNTSFCFLDIRSPGLGDTAMYLCATSRGGAGTEAFFGQGTRLTVV.

This clone has only a few counts. The chain links TRBV6-8 to TRBJ2-6; D is ambiguous. Trimming pared 5 bases from V and 1 base from J, leaving 9 bases between. The CDR3 runs 15 residues. Germline values: CDR1 MNHGY, CDR2 SAAAGT. The CDR3 loop is CASSRSASGANVLTF. The CDR3, as DNA: TGTGCCAGCAGTCGGTCGGCATCTGGGGCCAACGTCCTGACTTTC.

This clone was counted a single time. The CDR3 sequence is CAWSVPPFSPLHF. DNA of the CDR3: TGTGCCTGGAGTGTACCCCCTTTTTCACCCCTCCACTTT. The chain has TRBV30 and TRBJ1-6; D remains ambiguous. This CDR3 region has 13 residues. Trimming took off 0 bases at V and 9 bases at J, with 9 bases between the two ends. Germline CDR1 GTSNPN, CDR2 SVGIG (reference sequence).

The CDR3 is CASSEDGVGTGELFF. CDR3 DNA sequence: TGTGCCAGCAGTGAAGACGGGGTGGGCACCGGGGAGCTGTTTTTT. The chain combines TRBV9 with TRBJ2-2; D might be TRBD2 (5 bases). The V and J ends lost 5 bases and 4 bases respectively, with 15 bases between them. The CDR3 sequence is 15 residues long. Germline V CDR1 and CDR2: SGDLS, YYNGEE.

The chain recombines TRBV12-1 with TRBJ2-5; the D call TRBD1 from the table was never checked on the DNA. TRBV12-1 is reported as a pseudogene. The CDR3 has 16 residues. CDR3 nucleotides: TGTGCCAGCAGCCCAATGGACCGGGACAAGCAAGAGACCCAGTACTTC. The encoded protein is CASSPMDRDKQETQYF.

V gene TRBV12-5 combines with J gene TRBJ1-2; the D is unclear. CDR3 size: 12 residues. Trimming took off 1 base at V and 4 bases at J, with 4 bases between the two ends. Per the germline V gene, CDR1 is LGHNT and CDR2 is FRNRAP. This CDR3 reads CASGLAPYGYTF. CDR3 nucleotides: TGTGCTAGTGGTTTGGCCCCCTATGGCTACACCTTC.

This clone has more than one count but fewer than ten. J is TRBJ2-7 and V is TRBV11-3; no definite D call. CDR1 is SGHNT and CDR2 is YENEEA in the germline V gene. V was trimmed by 1 base and J by 6 bases, leaving 19 bases between them. The CDR3 contains 16 residues. As DNA, the CDR3 is TGTGCCAGCAGCTTAGTAGGCGTTTGGTCCACCGCCGAGCAGTACTTC. This gives the protein CASSLVGVWSTAEQYF.

This rearrangement joins TRBV29-1 to TRBJ1-1; TRBD1 aligns across 9 bases. Germline CDR1 and CDR2: SQVTM and ANQGSEA. J gave up 6 bases and V 1 base, and 6 bases lay outside the gene matches. This CDR3 has 14 amino acids. The CDR3 here is CSVEATGGKAEAFF. The CDR3 nucleotides are TGCAGCGTTGAAGCTACAGGGGGCAAGGCTGAAGCTTTCTTT. The full variable domain, its missing parts supplied by reference TRBV29-1 and TRBJ1-1, is SAVISQKPSRDICQRGTSLTIQCQVDSQVTMMFWYRQQPGQSLTLIATANQGSEATYESGFVIDKFPISRPNLTFSTLTVSNMSPEDSSIYLCSVEATGGKAEAFFGQGTRLTVV.

This clone was picked up a small number of times. V and J are TRBV4-1 and TRBJ1-1, with a tentative D call TRBD1 (5 bases). CDR1 and CDR2 (germline): MGHRA, YSYEKL. Deletions cut 4 bases from V and 6 bases from J, with 15 bases between. The CDR3 runs to 14 residues. CDR3 region: CASSLAGSGAEAFF. The CDR3 DNA is TGCGCCAGCAGCCTAGCGGGCTCGGGGGCTGAAGCTTTCTTT.

This clone was detected a few times. The chain joins TRBV11-3 to TRBJ1-6, with D perhaps TRBD1 (6 bases). Germline V gene sequence: CDR1 SGHNT, CDR2 YENEEA. The length of the CDR3 is 16 residues. Trimming pared 4 bases from V and 10 bases from J, leaving 20 bases between. The chain's CDR3 is CASSSTSGTRLSPLHF. CDR3 nucleotide sequence: TGTGCCAGCAGCTCAACTTCCGGGACAAGACTCTCACCCCTCCACTTT. Supplemented by reference TRBV11-3 and TRBJ1-6, the full variable domain reads EAGVVQSPRYKIIEKKQPVAFWCNPISGHNTLYWYLQNLGQGPELLIRYENEEAVDDSQLPKDRFSAERLKGVDSTLKIQPAELGDSAVYLCASSSTSGTRLSPLHFGNGTRLTVT.